Each of the 28 T cell receptor beta chains below was sequenced from the same sample in a study of neoadjuvant anti-PD-1 for oral cavity cancer. The table came from immunoSEQ multiplex PCR; TCRdb's copy has only in-frame clones and leaves some out. Among some 71,000 clones, 80% to 90% were seen once, and the ten largest hold about 3.4%. The sequencing here drew on PBMCs, taken before nivolumab (anti-PD-1) treatment. Receptor source: a person aged 35 to 85 with oral cavity squamous cell carcinoma.

J is TRBJ2-7 and V is TRBV5-1; D not certain. This CDR3 region has 12 residues. The germline V gene has CDR1 SGHRS and CDR2 YFSETQ. Trimming removed 3 bases at V and 3 bases at J, with 7 bases between. CDR3 DNA sequence: TGCGCCAGCAGCTCTCAGAACTACGAGCAGTACTTC. Its protein product is CASSSQNYEQYF.

The rearrangement joins TRBV2 to TRBJ1-2, with a weak D call TRBD1 (6 bases). The germline gives CDR1 SNHLY, CDR2 FYNNEI. Deletions cut 8 bases from V and 2 bases from J, with 18 bases between. This CDR3 comprises 15 residues. In nucleotides, the CDR3 is TGTGCCAGCCGGCTCTCAGGGGCCTACAACTATGGCTACACCTTC. Its translation: CASRLSGAYNYGYTF.

This chain connects TRBV5-1 to TRBJ1-1; weak D call: TRBD1 (6 bases). V was shortened by 4 bases and J by 2 bases, with 15 bases between the two germline ends. The CDR3 spans 15 residues. The germline gives CDR1 SGHRS, CDR2 YFSETQ. The CDR3 DNA is TGCGCCAGCAGCCCGGTGGGGGCGGATAACACTGAAGCTTTCTTT. Its protein product is CASSPVGADNTEAFF.

V is TRBV5-1 and J is TRBJ2-7, with 7 bases fitting TRBD2. Germline V gene data show CDR1 as SGHRS and CDR2 as YFSETQ. The CDR3 has 14 amino acids. The ends lost 4 bases at V and 0 bases at J; junction bases unmatched: 4. For the CDR3, the DNA is TGCGCCAGCAGCCGAGAGCGGGGCTCCTACGAGCAGTACTTC. Encoded protein: CASSRERGSYEQYF. The whole variable domain, remainder taken from reference TRBV5-1 and TRBJ2-7, is KAGVTQTPRYLIKTRGQQVTLSCSPISGHRSVSWYQQTPGQGLQFLFEYFSETQRNKGNFPGRFSGRQFSNSRSEMNVSTLELGDSALYLCASSRERGSYEQYFGPGTRLTVT.

The V call is TRBV15, the J call TRBJ2-6, with a tentative D call TRBD2 (5 bases). V shed 9 bases and J shed 0 bases, with 18 bases lying between them. This CDR3 is built from 17 residues. Germline CDR1 reads LNHNV; CDR2 reads YYDKDF (reference sequence). CDR3 sequence reads: CATDRGGWYSGANVLTF. In DNA, the CDR3 is TGTGCCACGGACCGGGGTGGATGGTACTCTGGGGCCAACGTCCTGACTTTC.

The rearrangement links TRBV6-1 to TRBJ2-7; TRBD2 aligns across 7 bases. This CDR3 is 13 amino acids long. V lost 4 bases, J lost 3 bases, and 3 bases stayed unmatched. Germline V gene lookup returns CDR1 MNHNS and CDR2 SASEGT. In DNA, the CDR3 is TGTGCCAGCAGTGTTCGCGGGGGCTACGAGCAGTACTTC. Amino acid sequence: CASSVRGGYEQYF.

This clone was observed once. The CDR3 spells CASSFGVTEAFF. The CDR3 DNA reads as TGTGCCAGCAGCTTCGGGGTCACTGAAGCTTTCTTT. The chain recombines TRBV7-9 with TRBJ1-1, with D hard to call. This CDR3 spans 12 amino acids. V dropped 3 bases and J dropped 4 bases, with 6 bases sitting between them. Germline V CDR1 and CDR2: SEHNR, FQNEAQ (reference sequence).

In its sample, this clone was seen once. V usage is TRBV5-1 and J usage is TRBJ1-4, with D possibly TRBD1 on 5 matching bases. The V gene's germline CDR1 is SGHRS and CDR2 YFSETQ. This CDR3 is 15 amino acids long. V was trimmed by 4 bases and J by 2 bases, leaving 12 bases between them. CDR3 bases: TGCGCCAGCAGCCGACGCCGGGACACTAATGAAAAACTGTTTTTT. Its translation is CASSRRRDTNEKLFF.

The rearrangement joins TRBV7-9 to TRBJ1-2; TRBD1 might be the D (5 bases). The V and J ends lost 5 bases and 6 bases respectively, with 19 bases between them. This CDR3 contains 15 residues. The germline gives CDR1 SEHNR, CDR2 FQNEAQ (reference sequence). CDR3 DNA sequence: TGTGCCAGCAGCCCCCGACGGGGGACCCGGGATGGCTACACCTTC. Amino acids: CASSPRRGTRDGYTF.

The chain couples TRBV2 to TRBJ1-2, with 8 bases fitting TRBD1. Trimming at V came to 5 bases and at J to 8 bases, leaving 13 bases not matched to a gene. This CDR3 is 15 amino acids long. Germline assignment: CDR1 SNHLY and CDR2 FYNNEI. CDR3 sequence reads: CASSPLRTGSKGYTF. The CDR3 region has the DNA TGTGCCAGCAGTCCTCTCCGGACAGGGTCCAAGGGCTACACCTTC.

This clone turned up a few times. The chain couples TRBV29-1 to TRBJ1-1; TRBD1 is a possible D gene (5 bases). Trimming shortened V by 6 bases and J by 4 bases, and 18 bases separated the two germline ends. Germline CDR1 SQVTM, CDR2 ANQGSEA. The length of the CDR3 is 14 residues. The CDR3 here is CSVLLAGRGTEAFF. The CDR3 nucleotides are TGCAGCGTCCTTCTGGCAGGGCGCGGCACTGAAGCTTTCTTT.

In this sample, this clone turned up once. This chain connects TRBV5-1 to TRBJ2-5, with 14 bases identical to TRBD2. Unmatched junction bases numbered 8, after V lost 3 bases and J lost 4 bases. Germline CDR1 SGHRS, CDR2 YFSETQ. The CDR3 runs 17 residues. CDR3 nucleotides: TGCGCCAGCAGCTCGGATTCGGGACTAGCGGGAGCAGAGACCCAGTACTTC. Translation: CASSSDSGLAGAETQYF.

The chain recombines TRBV19 with TRBJ2-2; tentative D call: TRBD2 (5 bases). With 8 bases removed from V and 7 bases from J, the gap between germline ends came to 17 bases. The CDR3 covers 14 residues. From germline, CDR1 is LNHDA and CDR2 SQIVND (reference sequence). The CDR3 sequence is CASVARGSVGELFF. The CDR3 DNA reads TGTGCCAGTGTCGCACGGGGATCGGTCGGGGAGCTGTTTTTT.

The chain joins TRBV30 to TRBJ1-2; TRBD1 is a possible D gene (6 bases). Trimming removed 3 bases from V and 4 bases from J, with 12 bases in between. The germline V gene encodes CDR1 GTSNPN and CDR2 SVGIG (reference sequence). This CDR3 region has 13 residues. CDR3 sequence reads: CAWSTGSLYGYTF. Here the CDR3 DNA reads TGTGCCTGGAGCACAGGGTCCCTCTATGGCTACACCTTC.

The genes are TRBV30 and TRBJ1-2; 8 bases agree with TRBD1. The length of the CDR3 is 15 residues. The ends lost 1 base at V and 4 bases at J; junction bases unmatched: 8. Germline assignment: CDR1 GTSNPN and CDR2 SVGIG (reference sequence). CDR3 residues: CAWSEVRQGAYGYTF. The CDR3 nucleotides read TGTGCCTGGAGTGAGGTTCGGCAGGGGGCCTATGGCTACACCTTC.

The chain carries TRBV5-4 and TRBJ2-1, with TRBD1 identical over 7 bases. The V segment lost 4 bases and the J segment 4 bases; nucleotides outside the gene matches: 5. This CDR3 comprises 14 residues. The V gene's germline CDR1 is SGHNT and CDR2 YYREEE (reference sequence). The CDR3 coding sequence is TGTGCCAGCAGCGGACGGACAGGATACAATGAGCAGTTCTTC. This sequence encodes CASSGRTGYNEQFF.

The chain recombines TRBV7-6 with TRBJ2-1, with a tentative D call TRBD2 (5 bases). This CDR3 has 12 residues. V dropped 0 bases and J dropped 15 bases, with 12 bases sitting between them. Looked up from germline, CDR1 is SGHVS and CDR2 is FNYEAQ. CDR3 sequence (DNA): TGTGCCAGCAGCTTAGCACCGGGAATTCCGTTCTTC. Protein product: CASSLAPGIPFF. Filled out from reference TRBV7-6 and TRBJ2-1, the complete variable domain reads GAGVSQSPRYKVTKRGQDVALRCDPISGHVSLYWYRQALGQGPEFLTYFNYEAQQDKSGLPNDRFSAERPEGSISTLTIQRTEQRDSAMYRCASSLAPGIPFFGPGTRLTVL.

In its sample, this clone was seen once. This chain connects TRBV4-1 to TRBJ1-2; D remains unclear. Germline CDR1 is MGHRA and CDR2 is YSYEKL. CDR3 size: 16 residues. Trimming took off 1 base at V and 2 bases at J, with 14 bases between the two ends. The CDR3 sequence is CASSQGMVSINYGYTF. Written as DNA, the CDR3 is TGCGCCAGCAGCCAAGGGATGGTCAGCATAAACTATGGCTACACCTTC.

The chain uses TRBV6-1 and TRBJ2-7, with TRBD1 identical over 9 bases. CDR3 length: 12 residues. The V gene's germline CDR1 is MNHNS and CDR2 SASEGT. Germline trimming cut 8 bases from V and 2 bases from J; bases unmatched to any gene: 1. CDR3 amino acids: CASRDRAYEQYF. CDR3 nucleotides: TGTGCCAGCCGGGACAGGGCCTACGAGCAGTACTTC.

The chain carries TRBV5-1 and TRBJ2-3; 11 nucleotides match TRBD2. Looked up from germline, CDR1 is SGHRS and CDR2 is YFSETQ. Unmatched junction bases numbered 17, after V lost 0 bases and J lost 2 bases. The length of the CDR3 is 21 residues. CDR3 in DNA: TGCGCCAGCAGCTTGGATTTGTCCAGGGCAATAGCGGGAGGGACCACAGATACGCAGTATTTT. Its translation: CASSLDLSRAIAGGTTDTQYF.

This clone was seen a handful of times. This CDR3 is also generated by other DNA sequences in the sample. DNA of the CDR3: TGTGCCAGCAGCTTAAGTAGACTGAACACTGAAGCTTTCTTT. Its protein is CASSLSRLNTEAFF. This sequence joins TRBV7-9 and TRBJ1-1; D is unclear. CDR3 length: 14 residues. Germline V gives CDR1 SEHNR, CDR2 FQNEAQ (reference sequence). Trimming pared 2 bases from V and 0 bases from J, leaving 7 bases between.

J is TRBJ2-2 and V is TRBV29-1, with D tentatively TRBD2 (6 bases). The CDR3 loop spans 17 amino acids. Germline assignment: CDR1 SQVTM and CDR2 ANQGSEA. V was cut by 6 bases and J by 5 bases, with 25 bases left in between. The CDR3 DNA follows: TGCAGCGTGTTGGATTCCGTTACGGGAGAGGGGACCGGGGAGCTGTTTTTT. Its translation is CSVLDSVTGEGTGELFF.

This clone was observed once. CDR3 DNA: TGTGCCAGCAGACTAATAAAAGGGACTGAAGCTTTCTTT. It is translated as CASRLIKGTEAFF. The V gene is TRBV6-1, the J gene TRBJ1-1; D gene uncertain. The V end lost 6 bases, the J end lost 5 bases, and 13 bases lay between the germline ends. This CDR3 has 13 residues. Germline CDR1 reads MNHNS; CDR2 reads SASEGT.

This clone is a singleton in its sample. This sequence joins TRBV2 and TRBJ2-3; possibly TRBD2 for D (7 bases). The CDR3 is 15 residues long. CDR1 and CDR2 from the germline V gene are SNHLY and FYNNEI. The ends were cut back, 8 bases at V and 0 bases at J, with 15 bases in the middle. The CDR3 DNA reads as TGTGCCAGCCTAGGGGGGGGGCCTAGCACAGATACGCAGTATTTT. Protein product: CASLGGGPSTDTQYF.

The chain carries TRBV9 and TRBJ1-2; a possible D gene is TRBD1 (5 bases). Trimming removed 4 bases from V and 5 bases from J, with 18 bases in between. The CDR3 has 15 amino acids. CDR1 and CDR2 from the germline V gene are SGDLS and YYNGEE. CDR3 DNA: TGTGCCAGCAGCTCCCATCGGGGGGAGATGTATGGCTACACCTTC. This sequence encodes CASSSHRGEMYGYTF.

This sequence joins TRBV6-1 and TRBJ1-3; D not certain. Germline V lookup: CDR1 MNHNS, CDR2 SASEGT. Between the trimmed V and J ends, which lost 3 bases and 0 bases, there was a span of 15 bases. CDR3 length equals 17 residues. The CDR3 DNA is TGTGCCAGCAGTGAGTCCCTCCCGGCGTACTCTGGAAACACCATATATTTT. Residues: CASSESLPAYSGNTIYF.

The genes are TRBV7-8 and TRBJ2-6, with unresolved D. Germline V gene data show CDR1 as SGHVS and CDR2 as FQNEAQ. Between the trimmed V and J ends, which lost 7 bases and 0 bases, there was a span of 13 bases. CDR3 size: 16 residues. In DNA form, the CDR3 reads TGTGCCAGCATACCGATAAGAAGCTCTGGGGCCAACGTCCTGACTTTC. Protein product: CASIPIRSSGANVLTF.

The chain joins TRBV29-1 to TRBJ1-1; a weak D match, TRBD1 (5 bases). The germline V gene has CDR1 SQVTM and CDR2 ANQGSEA. CDR3 length: 13 residues. V gave up 5 bases and J gave up 4 bases, with 14 bases separating them. Here the CDR3 DNA reads TGCAGCGTTAAACCGCAGGGTGGCACTGAAGCTTTCTTT. Residues: CSVKPQGGTEAFF.